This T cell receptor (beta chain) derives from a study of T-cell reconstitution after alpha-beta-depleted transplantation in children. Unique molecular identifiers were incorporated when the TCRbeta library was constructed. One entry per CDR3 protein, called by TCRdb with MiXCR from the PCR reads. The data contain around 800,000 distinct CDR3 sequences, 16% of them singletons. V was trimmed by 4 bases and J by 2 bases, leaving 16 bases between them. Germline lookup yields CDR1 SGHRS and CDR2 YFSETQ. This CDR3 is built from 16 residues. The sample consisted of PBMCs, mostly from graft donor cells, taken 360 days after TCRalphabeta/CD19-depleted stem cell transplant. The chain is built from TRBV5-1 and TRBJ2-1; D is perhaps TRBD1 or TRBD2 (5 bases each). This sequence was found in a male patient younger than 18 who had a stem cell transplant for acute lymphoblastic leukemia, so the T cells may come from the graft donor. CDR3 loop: CASSPEGTRTYNEQFF. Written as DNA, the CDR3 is TGCGCCAGCAGCCCTGAGGGGACGCGCACCTACAATGAGCAGTTCTTC.